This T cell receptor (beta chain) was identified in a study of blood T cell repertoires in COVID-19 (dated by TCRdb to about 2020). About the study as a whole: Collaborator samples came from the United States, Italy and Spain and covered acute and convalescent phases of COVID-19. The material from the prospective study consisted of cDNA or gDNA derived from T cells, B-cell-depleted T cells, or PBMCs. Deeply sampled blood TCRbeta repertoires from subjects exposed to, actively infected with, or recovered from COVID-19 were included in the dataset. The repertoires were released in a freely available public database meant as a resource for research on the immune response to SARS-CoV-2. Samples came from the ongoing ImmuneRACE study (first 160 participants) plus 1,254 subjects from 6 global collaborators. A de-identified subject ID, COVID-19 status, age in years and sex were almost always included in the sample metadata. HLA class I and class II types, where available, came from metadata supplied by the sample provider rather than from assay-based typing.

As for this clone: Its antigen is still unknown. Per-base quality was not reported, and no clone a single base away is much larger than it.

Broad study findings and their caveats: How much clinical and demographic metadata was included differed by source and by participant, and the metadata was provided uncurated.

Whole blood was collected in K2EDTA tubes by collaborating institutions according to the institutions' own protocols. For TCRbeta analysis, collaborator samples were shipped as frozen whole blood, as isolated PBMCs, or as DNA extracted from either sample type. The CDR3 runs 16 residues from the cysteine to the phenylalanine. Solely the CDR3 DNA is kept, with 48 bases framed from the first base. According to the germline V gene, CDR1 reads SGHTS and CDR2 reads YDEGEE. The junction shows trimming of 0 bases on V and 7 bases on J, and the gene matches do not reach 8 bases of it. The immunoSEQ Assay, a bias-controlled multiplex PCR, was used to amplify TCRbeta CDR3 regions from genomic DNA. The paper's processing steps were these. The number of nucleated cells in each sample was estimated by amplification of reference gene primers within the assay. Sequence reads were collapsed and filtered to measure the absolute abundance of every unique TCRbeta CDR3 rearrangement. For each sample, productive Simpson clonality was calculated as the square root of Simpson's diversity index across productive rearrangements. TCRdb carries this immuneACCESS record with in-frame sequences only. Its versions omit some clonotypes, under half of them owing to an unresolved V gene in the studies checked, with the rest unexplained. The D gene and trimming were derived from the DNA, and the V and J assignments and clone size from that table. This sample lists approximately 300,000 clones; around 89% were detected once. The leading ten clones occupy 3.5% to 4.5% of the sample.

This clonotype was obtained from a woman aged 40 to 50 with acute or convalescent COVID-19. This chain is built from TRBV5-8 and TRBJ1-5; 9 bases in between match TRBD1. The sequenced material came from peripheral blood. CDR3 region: CASSLVTGGPRQPQHF. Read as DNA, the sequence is TGTGCCAGCAGCTTGGTGACAGGGGGTCCGCGGCAGCCCCAGCATTTT.